A single sample is the source of the 27 T cell receptor beta chains below, sequenced in a study of cytomegalovirus exposure and HLA in healthy donors. Use of 60 Vbeta and 13 Jbeta primers characterized the PCR. Some clones are missing from TCRdb's copy, which holds only in-frame ones; the method was immunoSEQ multiplex PCR. The sample consists of about 150,000 clones, roughly 83% of them appearing once. The sample consisted of PBMCs. Receptors were obtained from a human donor in good health.

The rearrangement links TRBV25-1 to TRBJ1-2; TRBD1 might be the D (5 bases). Germline CDR1 reads MGHDK; CDR2 reads SYGVNS. The V end was cut by 8 bases, the J end by 4 bases, with 14 bases between. The CDR3 spans 13 residues. CDR3 sequence: CASAGPGSYGYTF. CDR3 nucleotide sequence: TGTGCCAGCGCGGGACCCGGGTCCTATGGCTACACCTTC.

This chain joins TRBV11-2 and TRBJ2-7; the D gene is possibly TRBD2 (6 bases). Looked up from germline, CDR1 is SGHAT and CDR2 is FQNNGV. This CDR3 region has 13 residues. The V gene lost 4 bases and the J gene lost 3 bases, with 10 bases spanning the gap. CDR3 coding DNA: TGTGCCAGCAGCTCTGTGGGGGGCTACGAGCAGTACTTC. This gives the protein CASSSVGGYEQYF. Drawing the rest from reference TRBV11-2 and TRBJ2-7, the complete variable domain is EAGVAQSPRYKIIEKRQSVAFWCNPISGHATLYWYQQILGQGPKLLIQFQNNGVVDDSQLPKDRFSAERLKGVDSTLKIQPAKLEDSAVYLCASSSVGGYEQYFGPGTRLTVT.

J is TRBJ2-2 and V is TRBV2, with TRBD1 matching 10 bases. CDR3 length: 14 amino acids. Germline V gene sequence: CDR1 SNHLY, CDR2 FYNNEI. The V and J ends lost 7 bases and 6 bases, in that order; junction bases with no gene match: 5. In DNA, the CDR3 is TGTGCCAGCAAAGGGACAGGGGTCCCCGGGGAGCTGTTTTTT. Translated: CASKGTGVPGELFF.

This sequence joins TRBV5-1 and TRBJ2-1; tentatively, D is TRBD1 (5 bases). The germline V gene encodes CDR1 SGHRS and CDR2 YFSETQ. The CDR3 is made up of 13 amino acids. V was cut by 4 bases and J by 9 bases, with 14 bases left in between. CDR3 DNA: TGCGCCAGCAGCGGAAGACAGTTCGTTGAGCAGTTCTTC. The encoded protein is CASSGRQFVEQFF. The full variable domain, completed using reference TRBV5-1 and TRBJ2-1, is KAGVTQTPRYLIKTRGQQVTLSCSPISGHRSVSWYQQTPGQGLQFLFEYFSETQRNKGNFPGRFSGRQFSNSRSEMNVSTLELGDSALYLCASSGRQFVEQFFGPGTRLTVL.

The chain combines TRBV25-1 with TRBJ1-1; D gene unclear. This CDR3 spans 16 amino acids. V was pared by 2 bases and J by 4 bases, with 17 bases between. From germline, CDR1 is MGHDK and CDR2 SYGVNS. CDR3 amino acids: CASSEGSRVGFTEAFF. The CDR3, as DNA: TGTGCCAGCAGTGAAGGGAGCCGGGTGGGGTTCACTGAAGCTTTCTTT.

This sequence joins TRBV7-8 and TRBJ2-3, with D possibly being TRBD2 (6 bases). The CDR3 has 15 residues. Germline V gene lookup returns CDR1 SGHVS and CDR2 FQNEAQ. Trimming removed 8 bases from V and 1 base from J, with 16 bases in between. The CDR3 nucleotides are TGTGCCAGCGTAGTGGAGGGTTCCCGCACAGATACGCAGTATTTT. Amino acids: CASVVEGSRTDTQYF.

The chain employs TRBV7-2 and TRBJ2-5; 7 bases fit TRBD1. Germline CDR1 is SGHTA and CDR2 is FQGNSA. The CDR3 loop spans 14 amino acids. Trimming at V came to 8 bases and at J to 5 bases, leaving 11 bases not matched to a gene. The CDR3 nucleotides are TGTGCCAGCGGCCGGTTTGACAGGGAGGAGACCCAGTACTTC. Encoded protein: CASGRFDREETQYF.

The chain has TRBV19 and TRBJ1-2; D might be TRBD1 (5 bases). The CDR3 sequence is 13 residues long. Germline-derived CDR1 and CDR2 are LNHDA and SQIVND (reference sequence). V lost 5 bases and J 8 bases, leaving 15 bases between the germline ends. CDR3: CASSGGVPQGYTF. The CDR3 nucleotides are TGTGCCAGTAGTGGAGGGGTGCCCCAAGGCTACACCTTC.

This CDR3 is CASSLRQGSYEQYF. The CDR3, as DNA: TGCGCCAGCAGCCTCAGACAGGGCTCCTACGAGCAGTACTTC. The rearrangement links TRBV5-1 to TRBJ2-5; 7 positions agree with TRBD1. The closer fit of TRBJ2-7 to the DNA end suggests the J call may be wrong. The germline V gene encodes CDR1 SGHRS and CDR2 YFSETQ. This CDR3 region has 14 residues.

The chain is built from TRBV7-9 and TRBJ2-3; 9 nucleotides agree with TRBD1. The CDR3 is 19 residues long. Germline CDR1 reads SEHNR; CDR2 reads FQNEAQ (reference sequence). After removal of 1 base from V and 0 bases from J, the junction contained 11 bases not matched to a gene. The CDR3 bases are TGTGCCAGCAGCTTAGTTGCCGGGACAGGGAGGGAAAGCACAGATACGCAGTATTTT. Translated, it gives CASSLVAGTGRESTDTQYF.

The J gene is TRBJ1-2, the V gene TRBV4-1; possibly TRBD1 for D (5 bases). CDR1 and CDR2 from the germline V gene are MGHRA and YSYEKL. This CDR3 region has 16 residues. The V gene lost 0 bases and the J gene lost 0 bases, with 11 bases spanning the gap. CDR3 in amino acids: CASSQDTGFPNYGYTF. CDR3 DNA sequence: TGCGCCAGCAGCCAAGATACAGGTTTTCCTAACTATGGCTACACCTTC.

The chain carries TRBV29-1 and TRBJ2-1, with 8 bases lining up with TRBD2. Per germline, CDR1 SQVTM and CDR2 ANQGSEA. The CDR3 sequence is 12 residues long. V shed 0 bases and J 9 bases; nucleotides not matched to a gene: 1. CDR3 sequence reads: CSVEDSGTEQFF. The CDR3 DNA follows: TGCAGCGTTGAAGATAGCGGGACTGAGCAGTTCTTC.

The chain uses TRBV15 and TRBJ2-3; TRBD2 might be the D (6 bases). Per the germline V gene, CDR1 is LNHNV and CDR2 is YYDKDF (reference sequence). The CDR3 is 15 amino acids. V was clipped by 0 bases and J by 5 bases, with 12 bases between them. This CDR3 is CATSRDRMGGDTQYF. The CDR3 DNA reads as TGTGCCACCAGCAGAGACCGGATGGGGGGAGATACGCAGTATTTT.

The gene calls are TRBV15 and TRBJ2-7; D is perhaps TRBD1 (6 bases). Trimming removed 1 base from V and 4 bases from J, with 11 bases in between. The CDR3 has 14 residues. Germline CDR1 and CDR2: LNHNV and YYDKDF (reference sequence). The CDR3 protein is CATSRGGGPYEQYF. The CDR3 DNA reads as TGTGCCACCAGCAGAGGAGGGGGTCCTTACGAGCAGTACTTC.

The rearrangement links TRBV6-1 to TRBJ1-1, with a possible D match to TRBD1 (5 bases). V was trimmed by 6 bases and J by 3 bases, leaving 17 bases between them. The germline V gene encodes CDR1 MNHNS and CDR2 SASEGT. The CDR3 extends over 15 amino acids. CDR3 nucleotides: TGTGCCAGCAGCCCGACAGTTGCCCAGTACACTGAAGCTTTCTTT. Amino acids: CASSPTVAQYTEAFF.

This chain connects TRBV28 to TRBJ1-5, with 7 bases identical to TRBD1. Per germline, CDR1 MDHEN and CDR2 SYDVKM. V dropped 3 bases and J dropped 1; count of bases not matched to a gene: 3. The CDR3 length is 15 residues. The CDR3 DNA sequence: TGTGCCAGCAGTTTTCGGACAGGCAGCAATCAGCCCCAGCATTTT. It is translated as CASSFRTGSNQPQHF.

This rearrangement joins TRBV10-3 to TRBJ1-2; D not certain. The CDR3 is 13 residues long. Per germline, CDR1 ENHRY and CDR2 SYGVKD. The V end was cut by 0 bases, the J end by 2 bases, with 4 bases between. The CDR3 DNA sequence: TGTGCCATCAGTGAGTCCCAGAACTATGGCTACACCTTC. It specifies CAISESQNYGYTF.

J is TRBJ2-6 and V is TRBV7-9; TRBD2 aligns across 11 bases. The J segment lost 0 bases and the V segment lost 4 bases, leaving 5 bases of the junction unmatched. The length of the CDR3 is 18 residues. Germline lookup yields CDR1 SEHNR and CDR2 FQNEAQ (reference sequence). The CDR3 loop reads CASSSPGTSGSGANVLTF. In nucleotides, the CDR3 is TGTGCCAGCAGCTCCCCCGGGACTAGCGGCTCTGGGGCCAACGTCCTGACTTTC.

DNA of the CDR3: TGTGCCAGTCGGAGCTTACAGGGCGTAGAAACTGAAGCTTTCTTT. It is translated as CASRSLQGVETEAFF. This chain joins TRBV6-6 and TRBJ1-1; TRBD1 is a possible D gene (6 bases). Germline CDR1 is MNHNY and CDR2 is SVGAGI (reference sequence). This CDR3 spans 15 amino acids. V was shortened by 9 bases and J by 5 bases, with 22 bases between the two germline ends.

The chain employs TRBV7-8 and TRBJ2-7; 7 bases map to TRBD1. The ends lost 4 bases at V and 3 bases at J; junction bases unmatched: 9. The CDR3 has 15 residues. Per the germline V gene, CDR1 is SGHVS and CDR2 is FQNEAQ. The CDR3 protein is CASSSATGWYYEQYF. In DNA, the CDR3 is TGTGCCAGCAGCTCCGCGACAGGGTGGTACTACGAGCAGTACTTC. The whole variable domain, remainder taken from reference TRBV7-8 and TRBJ2-7, is GAGVSQSPRYKVAKRGQDVALRCDPISGHVSLFWYQQALGQGPEFLTYFQNEAQLDKSGLPSDRFFAERPEGSVSTLKIQRTQQEDSAVYLCASSSATGWYYEQYFGPGTRLTVT.

J is TRBJ2-1 and V is TRBV13, with D tentatively TRBD2 (6 bases). CDR3 length equals 15 residues. Trimming took off 5 bases at V and 8 bases at J, with 19 bases between the two ends. Germline loops: CDR1 PRHDT, CDR2 FYEKMQ (reference sequence). The CDR3 sequence: CASSMGRDSSDEQFF. In DNA, the CDR3 is TGTGCCAGCAGCATGGGGCGGGACTCCAGCGATGAGCAGTTCTTC.

The V and J genes are TRBV18 and TRBJ2-7; D is possibly TRBD2 (5 bases). Germline V CDR1 and CDR2: KGHSH, LQKENI. V dropped 3 bases and J dropped 2 bases, with 14 bases sitting between them. There are 15 residues in the CDR3. Here the CDR3 DNA reads TGTGCCAGCTCACCTCCCGAGGGTTGGCCCTACGAGCAGTACTTC. Residues: CASSPPEGWPYEQYF. Filled out from reference TRBV18 and TRBJ2-7, the complete variable domain reads NAGVMQNPRHLVRRRGQEARLRCSPMKGHSHVYWYRQLPEEGLKFMVYLQKENIIDESGMPKERFSAEFPKEGPSILRIQQVVRGDSAAYFCASSPPEGWPYEQYFGPGTRLTVT.

The chain carries TRBV6-6 and TRBJ2-7; the D gene is possibly TRBD1 (5 bases). The CDR3 is 14 residues long. Germline-derived CDR1 and CDR2 are MNHNY and SVGAGI (reference sequence). Trimming removed 5 bases from V and 5 bases from J, with 16 bases in between. CDR3 amino acids: CASSPQGMSHEQYF. CDR3 coding DNA: TGTGCCAGCAGTCCCCAGGGCATGTCCCACGAGCAGTACTTC.

The chain combines TRBV7-2 with TRBJ2-3, with D possibly matching TRBD2 (6 bases). Germline CDR1 reads SGHTA; CDR2 reads FQGNSA. V dropped 1 base and J dropped 5 bases, with 16 bases sitting between them. The CDR3 covers 16 residues. The CDR3 sequence: CASSLGVRMEGDTQYF. In DNA, the CDR3 is TGTGCCAGCAGCTTAGGGGTCAGAATGGAGGGAGATACGCAGTATTTT.

V is TRBV13 and J is TRBJ2-3, with D maybe TRBD2 (6 bases). Germline values: CDR1 PRHDT, CDR2 FYEKMQ (reference sequence). This CDR3 comprises 17 residues. V lost 4 bases to trimming and J lost 0 bases, with 17 bases between them. DNA for the CDR3: TGTGCCAGCAGCTCCTATAGGACGGGGACTAGCACAGATACGCAGTATTTT. Translated: CASSSYRTGTSTDTQYF.

V and J are TRBV28 and TRBJ1-1, with D tentatively TRBD1 (5 bases). CDR3 length equals 14 residues. Trimming stripped 0 bases from V and 2 bases from J, with 7 bases between. Germline V gene lookup returns CDR1 MDHEN and CDR2 SYDVKM. The CDR3 nucleotides are TGTGCCAGCAGTTTATGGACAGTCAACACTGAAGCTTTCTTT. This translates into CASSLWTVNTEAFF.

This clone was detected once. Sequence at one end of the junction differs from germline and may be a read error. The V gene is TRBV5-1, the J gene TRBJ1-2, with a weak D call TRBD1 (5 bases). CDR3 length equals 17 residues. CDR1 and CDR2 from the germline V gene are SGHRS and YFSETQ. CDR3 amino acids: CASSFDGGYDQPYGYPF. DNA for the CDR3: TGCGCCAGCAGCTTCGACGGGGGGTACGATCAACCTTATGGCTACCCCTTC.